The rows below give T cell receptor beta chains drawn from one sample of a study of cytomegalovirus exposure and HLA in healthy donors. Produced via immunoSEQ multiplex PCR; TCRdb's table is partial and in-frame only. The sample lists some 190,000 clones, around 90% occurring once. The sequenced sample was PBMCs. These receptors were obtained from a woman aged 18-29 years in good health and CMV-seronegative. Both conserved end residues are part of each CDR3. A D gene is named only where the DNA matches it firmly.

v_call,d_call,cdr3_aa
TRBV6-6,NA,CASSFRLGGYEQYF
TRBV7-8,TRBD1,CASSRDRGTDTQYF
TRBV7-6,NA,CASSLDSRYTGELFF
TRBV18,TRBD2,CASSPNLGLAGSSYEQYF
TRBV5-6,TRBD1,CASSFSRLRGQGLRNEQYF
TRBV10-2,TRBD2,CASSESSLAGFYEQYF
TRBV7-9,NA,CASSSVGRLNTEAFF
TRBV7-9,TRBD2,CASSPTSGVNTGELFF
TRBV6-6,NA,CASSYVQAGQYF
TRBV6-1,TRBD1,CASSDRTGDSSYEQYF
TRBV2,TRBD2,CASSVLAGLNTGELFF
TRBV6-5,TRBD2,CASGRAGAYEQYF
TRBV29-1,NA,CSARLQANTEAFF
TRBV30,NA,CAWSETRGGYTF
TRBV5-1,NA,CASSLAGVYNEQFF
TRBV5-1,NA,CASSSQGGASTEAFF
TRBV5-4,NA,CASSLRTVSYEQYF
TRBV5-4,NA,CASSFTGNTGELFF
TRBV7-7,TRBD1,CASTQTGGHGAQYF
TRBV27,NA,CASSSGSGETQYF
TRBV5-4,NA,CASSLAGGESYGYTF
TRBV5-8,NA,CASSLVAGRYHEQYF
TRBV2,NA,CASSERGPYTDTQYF
TRBV7-6,TRBD1,CASSLGQGASGNTIYF
TRBV11-2,TRBD1,CASSSDRGGPYEQYF
TRBV6-5,TRBD1,CASTPGQGSHEQYF
TRBV9,TRBD1,CASSDDRALNYGYTF
TRBV28,NA,CASRTGGREKLFF
TRBV7-8,NA,CASSLFVTIFKPQHF
TRBV28,NA,CASCGTLGPTNEKLFF
TRBV2,NA,CASSEDSGKGGNSPLHF
TRBV27,NA,CASSLWAGNTEAFF
TRBV12-5,TRBD1,CASGPKQGADNSPLHF
TRBV19,TRBD1,CASSSSRGLDTGELFF
TRBV20-1,NA,CSAEFVYEQYF
TRBV27,TRBD1,CASSGRGPFYGYTF
TRBV6-1,NA,CASSDEFRYRVAYEQYF
TRBV2,TRBD1,CASNGDRVRSNTEAFF
TRBV18,TRBD1,CASSPGTGIPGGYGYTF
TRBV14,NA,CASSQDHGDYGYTF
TRBV6-6,NA,CASSSGRIRSNEKLFF
TRBV2,TRBD1,CASSPGTGGVEKLFF
TRBV30,NA,CAWSQGYEQYF
TRBV2,NA,CASKTGAGTQYF
TRBV21-1,NA,CASSTGASGGRNTGELFF
TRBV10-2,NA,CASSESAGTEAFF
TRBV15,TRBD2,CATSSGGGGTDTQYF
TRBV9,TRBD2,CASSVRGGSTSNEQFF